This T cell receptor beta chain was found in a study of blood T cell repertoires in COVID-19. Study details: Nucleic acid was either cDNA or gDNA, and it came from T cells, B-cell-depleted T cells, or PBMCs.

V lost 0 bases to trimming and J lost 7 bases; unmatched junction nucleotides: 3. Germline V lookup: CDR1 SGHRS, CDR2 YFSETQ. The CDR3 runs 14 residues. Clones were sequenced by immunoSEQ multiplex PCR, and TCRdb holds only the in-frame ones, with some missing. This table holds a few hundred thousand clones, more than 75% found once. Sequencing was performed on peripheral blood. The V and J genes are TRBV5-1 and TRBJ2-1, with 8 nucleotides matching TRBD1. The TCR sequence derives from a man aged 50 to 59 with acute or convalescent COVID-19. The CDR3 DNA reads TGCGCCAGCAGCTTGGCAGGGGGCTCTAATGAGCAGTTCTTC. Translated: CASSLAGGSNEQFF. The full variable domain, with the rest looked up from reference TRBV5-1 and TRBJ2-1, is KAGVTQTPRYLIKTRGQQVTLSCSPISGHRSVSWYQQTPGQGLQFLFEYFSETQRNKGNFPGRFSGRQFSNSRSEMNVSTLELGDSALYLCASSLAGGSNEQFFGPGTRLTVL.